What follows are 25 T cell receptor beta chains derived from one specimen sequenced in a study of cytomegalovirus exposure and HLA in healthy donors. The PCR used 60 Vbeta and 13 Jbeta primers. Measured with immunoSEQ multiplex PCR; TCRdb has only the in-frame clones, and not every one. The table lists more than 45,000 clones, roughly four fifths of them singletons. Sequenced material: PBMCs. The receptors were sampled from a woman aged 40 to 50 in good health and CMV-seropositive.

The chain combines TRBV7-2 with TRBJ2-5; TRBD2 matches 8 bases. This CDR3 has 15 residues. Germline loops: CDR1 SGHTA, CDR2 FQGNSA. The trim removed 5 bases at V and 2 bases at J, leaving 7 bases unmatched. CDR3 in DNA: TGTGCCAGCAGCCTGAGCGGGGGCCGTCAAGAGACCCAGTACTTC. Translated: CASSLSGGRQETQYF.

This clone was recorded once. The CDR3 protein is CASSNLQGAYGYTF. CDR3 bases: TGTGCCAGTAGTAACCTACAGGGAGCGTATGGCTACACCTTC. J is TRBJ1-2 and V is TRBV19; D possibly corresponds to TRBD1 (6 bases). The CDR3 sequence is 14 residues long. The germline CDR1 and CDR2 sequences are LNHDA and SQIVND (reference sequence). Trimming took 4 bases from V and 5 from J, leaving 14 bases between them. Supplemented by reference TRBV19 and TRBJ1-2, the full variable domain reads DGGITQSPKYLFRKEGQNVTLSCEQNLNHDAMYWYRQDPGQGLRLIYYSQIVNDFQKGDIAEGYSVSREKKESFPLTVTSAQKNPTAFYLCASSNLQGAYGYTFGSGTRLTVV.

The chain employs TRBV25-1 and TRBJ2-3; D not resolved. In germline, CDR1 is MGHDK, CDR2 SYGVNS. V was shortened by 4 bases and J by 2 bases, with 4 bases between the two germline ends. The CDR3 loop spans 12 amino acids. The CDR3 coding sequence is TGTGCCAGCAGTGCCGTCACAGATACGCAGTATTTT. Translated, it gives CASSAVTDTQYF.

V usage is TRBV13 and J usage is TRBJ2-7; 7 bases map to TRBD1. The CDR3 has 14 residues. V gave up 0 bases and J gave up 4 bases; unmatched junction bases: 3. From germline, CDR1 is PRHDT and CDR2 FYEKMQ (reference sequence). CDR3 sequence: CASSLGRGLYEQYF. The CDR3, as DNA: TGTGCCAGCAGCTTAGGCAGGGGGTTGTACGAGCAGTACTTC.

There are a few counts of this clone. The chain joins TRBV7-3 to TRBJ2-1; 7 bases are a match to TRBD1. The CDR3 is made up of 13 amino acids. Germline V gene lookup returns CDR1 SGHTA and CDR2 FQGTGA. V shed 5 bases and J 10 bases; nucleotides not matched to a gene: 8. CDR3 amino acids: CASSPGEGGEQFF. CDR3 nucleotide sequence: TGTGCCAGCAGCCCCGGGGAAGGGGGCGAGCAGTTCTTC.

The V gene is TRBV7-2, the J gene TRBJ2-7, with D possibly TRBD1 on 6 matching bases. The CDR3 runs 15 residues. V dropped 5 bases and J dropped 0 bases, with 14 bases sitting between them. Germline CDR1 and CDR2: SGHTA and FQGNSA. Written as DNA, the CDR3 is TGTGCCAGCAGCCCCTCCCCAGGGGTCTCCTACGAGCAGTACTTC. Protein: CASSPSPGVSYEQYF.

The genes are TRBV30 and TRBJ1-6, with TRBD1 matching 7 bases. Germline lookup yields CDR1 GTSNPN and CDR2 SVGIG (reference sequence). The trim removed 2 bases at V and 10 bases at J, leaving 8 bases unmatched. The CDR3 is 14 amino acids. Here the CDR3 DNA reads TGTGCCTGGAGTTTGAGACAGGGAATGTCACCCCTCCACTTT. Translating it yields CAWSLRQGMSPLHF.

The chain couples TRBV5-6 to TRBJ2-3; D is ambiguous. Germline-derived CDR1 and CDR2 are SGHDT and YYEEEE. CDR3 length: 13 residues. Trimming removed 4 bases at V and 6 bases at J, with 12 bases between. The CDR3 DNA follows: TGTGCCAGCAGCATCGGGTTCGCGGATACGCAGTATTTT. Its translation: CASSIGFADTQYF.

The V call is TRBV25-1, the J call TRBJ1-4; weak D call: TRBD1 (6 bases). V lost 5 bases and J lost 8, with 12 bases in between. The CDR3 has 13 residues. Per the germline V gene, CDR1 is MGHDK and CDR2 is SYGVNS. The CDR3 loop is CASSKTGLEKLFF. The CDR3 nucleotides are TGTGCCAGCAGTAAGACAGGCCTCGAAAAACTGTTTTTT.

The CDR3 DNA is TGTGCCAGCAGCTTACGGCGGGGGGGAACAGATACGCAGTATTTT. Its protein product is CASSLRRGGTDTQYF. The chain joins TRBV7-8 to TRBJ2-3, with TRBD2 matching over 9 bases. This CDR3 region has 15 residues. Germline V gene lookup returns CDR1 SGHVS and CDR2 FQNEAQ. V gave up 2 bases and J gave up 3 bases; unmatched junction bases: 3.

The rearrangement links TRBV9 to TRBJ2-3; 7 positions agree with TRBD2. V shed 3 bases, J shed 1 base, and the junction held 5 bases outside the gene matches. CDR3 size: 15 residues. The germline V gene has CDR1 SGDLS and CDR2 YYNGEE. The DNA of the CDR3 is TGTGCCAGCAGCGAGGTGAGCGGGGGCACAGATACGCAGTATTTT. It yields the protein CASSEVSGGTDTQYF.

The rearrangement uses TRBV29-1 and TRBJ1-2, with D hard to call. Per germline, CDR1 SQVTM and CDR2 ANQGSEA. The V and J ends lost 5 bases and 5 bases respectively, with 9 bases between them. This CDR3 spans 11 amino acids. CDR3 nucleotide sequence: TGCAGCGTTCTTGAGGGTTATGGCTACACCTTC. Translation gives CSVLEGYGYTF.

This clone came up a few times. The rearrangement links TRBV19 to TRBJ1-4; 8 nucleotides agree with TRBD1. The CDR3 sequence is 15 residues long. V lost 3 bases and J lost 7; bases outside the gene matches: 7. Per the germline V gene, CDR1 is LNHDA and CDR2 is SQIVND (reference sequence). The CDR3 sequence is CASSMTGASSEKLFF. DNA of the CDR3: TGTGCCAGTAGTATGACAGGGGCCTCATCTGAAAAACTGTTTTTT.

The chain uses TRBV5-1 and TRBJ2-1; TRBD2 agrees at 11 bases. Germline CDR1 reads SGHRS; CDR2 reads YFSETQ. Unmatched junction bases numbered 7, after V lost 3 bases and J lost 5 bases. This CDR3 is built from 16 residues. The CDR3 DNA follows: TGCGCCAGCAGCTCGACTAGCGGGGAGGCTCACAATGAGCAGTTCTTC. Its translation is CASSSTSGEAHNEQFF. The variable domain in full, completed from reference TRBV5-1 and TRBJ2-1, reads KAGVTQTPRYLIKTRGQQVTLSCSPISGHRSVSWYQQTPGQGLQFLFEYFSETQRNKGNFPGRFSGRQFSNSRSEMNVSTLELGDSALYLCASSSTSGEAHNEQFFGPGTRLTVL.

The CDR3 DNA is TGTGCCAGCAGTCTACGGACAGCCGGTCGGCCCCAGCATTTT. The encoded protein is CASSLRTAGRPQHF. The V call is TRBV28, the J call TRBJ1-5, with D perhaps matching TRBD1 (6 bases). With 5 bases removed from V and 9 bases from J, the gap between germline ends came to 17 bases. The CDR3 covers 14 residues. CDR1 is MDHEN and CDR2 is SYDVKM in the germline V gene.

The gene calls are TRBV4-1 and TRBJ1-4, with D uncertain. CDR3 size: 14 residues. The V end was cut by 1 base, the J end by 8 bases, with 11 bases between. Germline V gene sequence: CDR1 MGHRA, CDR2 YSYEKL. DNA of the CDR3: TGCGCCAGCAGCCAAGGGCCCCCGGGGGAAAAACTGTTTTTT. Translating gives CASSQGPPGEKLFF.

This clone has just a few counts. The CDR3 sequence is CASSWGLQETQYF. CDR3 coding DNA: TGTGCCAGCAGCTGGGGACTGCAAGAGACCCAGTACTTC. This chain links TRBV6-1 with TRBJ2-5; D is perhaps TRBD2 (6 bases). The V end lost 6 bases, the J end lost 2 bases, and 10 bases lay between the germline ends. The CDR3 is 13 residues long. The V gene's germline CDR1 is MNHNS and CDR2 SASEGT.

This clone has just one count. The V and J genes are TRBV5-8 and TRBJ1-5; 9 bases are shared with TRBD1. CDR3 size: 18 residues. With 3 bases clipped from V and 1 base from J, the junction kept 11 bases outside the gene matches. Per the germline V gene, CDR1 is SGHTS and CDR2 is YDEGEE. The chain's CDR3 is CASSSLTGGAGSNQPQHF. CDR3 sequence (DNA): TGTGCCAGCAGCTCCCTAACAGGGGGCGCGGGAAGCAATCAGCCCCAGCATTTT.

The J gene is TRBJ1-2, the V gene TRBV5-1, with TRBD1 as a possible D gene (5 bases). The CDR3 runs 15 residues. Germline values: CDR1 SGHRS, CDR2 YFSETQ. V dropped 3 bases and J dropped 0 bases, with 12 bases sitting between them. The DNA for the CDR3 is TGCGCCAGCAGCTCGACAGCAACTGCTAACTATGGCTACACCTTC. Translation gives CASSSTATANYGYTF.

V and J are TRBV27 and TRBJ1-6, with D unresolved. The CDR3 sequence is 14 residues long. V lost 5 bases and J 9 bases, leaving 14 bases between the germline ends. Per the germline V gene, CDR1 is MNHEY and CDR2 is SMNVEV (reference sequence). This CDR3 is CASSLKALGSPLHF. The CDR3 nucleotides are TGTGCCAGCAGTCTTAAAGCTCTAGGTTCACCCCTCCACTTT.

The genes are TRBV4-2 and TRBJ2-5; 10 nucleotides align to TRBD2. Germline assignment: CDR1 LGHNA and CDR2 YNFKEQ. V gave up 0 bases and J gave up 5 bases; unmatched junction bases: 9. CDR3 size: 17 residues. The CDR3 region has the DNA TGTGCCAGCAGCCAAGAAAGCGGGGGGGGACGAGGGGAGACCCAGTACTTC. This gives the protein CASSQESGGGRGETQYF.

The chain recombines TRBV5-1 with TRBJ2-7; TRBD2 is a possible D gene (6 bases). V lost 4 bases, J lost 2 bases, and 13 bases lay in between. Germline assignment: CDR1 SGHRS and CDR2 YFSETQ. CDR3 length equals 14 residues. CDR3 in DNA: TGCGCCAGCAGCGTCGAGGAGGGCGCCTACGAGCAGTACTTC. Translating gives CASSVEEGAYEQYF.

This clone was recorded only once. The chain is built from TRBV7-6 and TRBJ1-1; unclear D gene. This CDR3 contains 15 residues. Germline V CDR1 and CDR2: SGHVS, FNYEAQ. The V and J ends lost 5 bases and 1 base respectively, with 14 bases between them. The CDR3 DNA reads TGTGCCAGCAGCGCACGAGGTGGTGAGAACACTGAAGCTTTCTTT. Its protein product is CASSARGGENTEAFF.

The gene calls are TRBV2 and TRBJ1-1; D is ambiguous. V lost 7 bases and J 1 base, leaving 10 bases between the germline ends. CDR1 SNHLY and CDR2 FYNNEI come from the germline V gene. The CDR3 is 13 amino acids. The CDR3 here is CASIKESNTEAFF. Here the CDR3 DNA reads TGTGCCAGCATTAAGGAGTCGAACACTGAAGCTTTCTTT.

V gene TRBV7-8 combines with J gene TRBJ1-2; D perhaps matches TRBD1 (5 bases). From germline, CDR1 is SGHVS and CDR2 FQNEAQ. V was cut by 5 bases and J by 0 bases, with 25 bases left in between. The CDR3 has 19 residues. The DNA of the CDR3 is TGTGCCAGCAGCCCCGTTTTTATTGCACAGGAGACCTCTAACTATGGCTACACCTTC. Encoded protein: CASSPVFIAQETSNYGYTF.